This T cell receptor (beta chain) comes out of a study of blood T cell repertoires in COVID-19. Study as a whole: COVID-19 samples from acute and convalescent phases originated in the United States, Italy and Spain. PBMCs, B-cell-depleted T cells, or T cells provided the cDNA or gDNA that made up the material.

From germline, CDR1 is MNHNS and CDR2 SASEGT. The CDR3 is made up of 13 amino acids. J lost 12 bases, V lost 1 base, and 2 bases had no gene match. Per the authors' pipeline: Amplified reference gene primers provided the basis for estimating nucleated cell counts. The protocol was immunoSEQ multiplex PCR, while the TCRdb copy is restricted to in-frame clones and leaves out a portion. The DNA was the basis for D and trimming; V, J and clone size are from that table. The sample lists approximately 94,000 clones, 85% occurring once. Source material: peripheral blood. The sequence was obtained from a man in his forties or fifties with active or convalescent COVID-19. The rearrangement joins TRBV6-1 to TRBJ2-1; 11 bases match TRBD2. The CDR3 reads CASSEGTSGWQFF. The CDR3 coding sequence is TGTGCCAGCAGTGAAGGGACTAGCGGGTGGCAGTTCTTC.